This TCR beta chain was captured in a study of blood T cell repertoires in COVID-19. Looking at the study overall: Samples of COVID-19 (acute and convalescent) were obtained from the United States, Italy and Spain.

Sequencing used immunoSEQ multiplex PCR; TCRdb keeps in-frame clones, though not all of them. Found here are 300,000 to 400,000 clones, about 89% of them singletons; the top ten hold 3%. The source is a woman aged 25 to 39 with COVID-19, enrolled during active disease. Sample: peripheral blood.

The CDR3 sequence is CASRTGGVMNTEAFF. In DNA, the CDR3 is TGTGCCAGTCGGACAGGGGGGGTCATGAACACTGAAGCTTTCTTT. The chain is built from TRBV19 and TRBJ1-1, with 10 bases lining up with TRBD1. Germline trimming cut 8 bases from V and 0 bases from J; bases unmatched to any gene: 6. Germline V gene data show CDR1 as LNHDA and CDR2 as SQIVND (reference sequence). The length of the CDR3 is 15 residues.